The 10 T cell receptor beta chains presented below share a single source sample, sequenced in a study of T cells in women clearing cervical HPV infection. Repertoires were generated with immunoSEQ multiplex PCR, while TCRdb's copy carries only in-frame clones and drops some. The record lists fewer than 40,000 clones, of which the ten most abundant hold nearly 7%. The specimen was blood buffy coat. The receptors originated from a woman between 18 and 70 years old with a cervical HPV16 infection that either progressed to CIN3+ or cleared (not recorded which).

On this clone: The read ends 3 residues before the CDR3 terminus; that terminus is restored from the germline J gene. This chain uses TRBV6-2 or TRBV6-3 with TRBJ2-2, with 8 positions matching TRBD1. CDR1 and CDR2 from the germline V gene are MNHEY and SVGEGT. The ends lost 2 bases at V and 5 bases at J; junction bases unmatched: 10. The CDR3 sequence is 17 residues long. Partial CDR3 DNA: TGTGCCAGCAGTTACCAACCCGGACAGGGTCGAACCGGGGAG. Protein: CASSYQPGQGRTGE. The entire CDR3 protein reads CASSYQPGQGRTGELFF.

With respect to this clone: The read terminates 3 residues ahead of where the CDR3 ends, so the germline J gene completes it. The V and J genes are TRBV7-2 and TRBJ1-4; D gene unclear. Germline CDR1 SGHTA, CDR2 FQGNSA. The CDR3 is 15 residues long. The V end lost 0 bases, the J end lost 8 bases, and 13 bases lay between the germline ends. Incomplete CDR3 DNA: TGTGCCAGCAGCTTAGCCCCGGGGAGAAGAGAAAAA. Protein sequence: CASSLAPGRREK. The full CDR3 protein is CASSLAPGRREKLFF.

On this clone itself: The sequence runs out 3 residues before the end of the CDR3; the remainder is reconstructed from the germline J gene. The rearrangement links TRBV30 to TRBJ1-5; 11 positions agree with TRBD1. The length of the CDR3 is 17 residues. Looked up from germline, CDR1 is GTSNPN and CDR2 is SVGIG (reference sequence). Trimming removed 1 base from V and 0 bases from J; junction bases left unmatched: 5. The sequenced CDR3 bases are TGTGCCTGGAGTGGGGGGACAGGGGGTTATAGCAATCAGCCC. This encodes CAWSGGTGGYSNQP. The complete CDR3 protein is CAWSGGTGGYSNQPQHF.

Regarding this clone: The DNA ends 3 residues before the CDR3 does, and the rest of the CDR3 is filled in from the germline J gene. The gene calls are TRBV6-1 and TRBJ1-4, with D possibly being TRBD1 (6 bases). V was pared by 3 bases and J by 8 bases, with 10 bases between. The CDR3 consists of 13 residues. The germline V gene has CDR1 MNHNS and CDR2 SASEGT. Incomplete CDR3 DNA: TGTGCCAGCAGTGATTGGGGGCGGGAAAAA. This encodes CASSDWGREK. The full CDR3 protein is CASSDWGREKLFF.

About this clone itself: The read gets to within 3 residues of the CDR3 end, and the germline J gene fills in the rest. This chain uses TRBV20-1 with TRBJ2-7; 15 bases are shared with TRBD2. V gave up 1 base and J gave up 6 bases; unmatched junction bases: 4. The germline V gene encodes CDR1 DFQATT and CDR2 SNEGSKA (reference sequence). The CDR3 has 15 amino acids. Partial CDR3 DNA: TGCAGTGCTAGAGGGACTAGCGGGGGGGCGGTCGAG. This translates into CSARGTSGGAVE. The entire CDR3 sequence reads CSARGTSGGAVEQYF.

Regarding this clone: The junction shows a germline mismatch at one end, possibly a read error. The read stops 3 residues short of the end of the CDR3; the missing end is completed from the germline J gene. The same CDR3 can be traced to other DNA sequences in this sample. J is TRBJ1-3 and V is TRBV5-1, with 10 bases matching TRBD1. CDR3 length: 16 residues. Germline loops: CDR1 SGHRS, CDR2 YFSETQ. CDR3 protein: CASSGTGVNSGNTIYF. Partial CDR3 DNA: TGCGCCAGCAGCGGGACAGGGGTCAACTCTGGAAACACA.

Note on this clone: The read is 3 residues too short to cover the CDR3 end, so that end is filled in from the germline J gene. V is TRBV7-8 and J is TRBJ2-1, with 8 bases identical to TRBD2. V was pared by 4 bases and J by 4 bases, with 6 bases of the junction left unmatched. Germline V lookup: CDR1 SGHVS, CDR2 FQNEAQ. There are 15 residues in the CDR3. CDR3 residues: CASSSLRGGYNEQFF. The covered CDR3 bases are TGTGCCAGCAGCTCCCTCCGGGGGGGGTACAATGAG.

Notes on this clone: The read terminates 3 residues before the CDR3 end, so the remaining end is supplied by the germline J gene. The rearrangement uses TRBV10-2 and TRBJ2-3, with 16 bases lining up with TRBD2. Germline-derived CDR1 and CDR2 are WSHSY and SAAADI. This CDR3 region has 18 residues. With V trimmed by 4 bases and J by 3 bases, 7 bases remained unmatched. This chain's CDR3 is CASSGRGLAGGITDTQYF. CDR3 DNA (partial): TGCGCCAGCAGTGGACGGGGACTAGCGGGGGGGATAACAGATACG.

A remark on this clone: The DNA ends 3 residues before the CDR3 does, and the rest of the CDR3 is filled in from the germline J gene. The rearrangement links TRBV20-1 to TRBJ2-7, with a possible D match to TRBD2 (6 bases). Looked up from germline, CDR1 is DFQATT and CDR2 is SNEGSKA (reference sequence). The CDR3 spans 13 residues. V lost 4 bases, J lost 4 bases, and 14 bases lay in between. The sequenced CDR3 bases are TGCAGTGCTACCGTCGGAGGGGCTTACGAG. Its translation: CSATVGGAYE. The whole CDR3 is CSATVGGAYEQYF.

For this clone: The observed sequence ends 3 residues before the CDR3 terminus, with the missing tail filled in from the germline J gene. This chain uses TRBV7-2 with TRBJ1-2, with 10 positions matching TRBD1. The ends lost 2 bases at V and 2 bases at J; junction bases unmatched: 2. In germline, CDR1 is SGHTA, CDR2 FQGNSA. The length of the CDR3 is 15 residues. CDR3 DNA (partial): TGTGCCAGCAGCTTACGGGGACAGGGGAACTATGGC. Its protein product is CASSLRGQGNYG. The whole CDR3 protein reads CASSLRGQGNYGYTF.